A selection of T cell receptor beta chains follows, all from one sample in a study of metastatic and nonmetastatic thyroid tumors. TCRdb re-called the PCR reads via MiXCR. The sample has roughly 20,000 clones, around 34% seen once. Sequenced sample: tumor tissue. The receptors were sampled from a female donor with papillary thyroid cancer or a benign thyroid nodule (not recorded which). Some clones in this sample may be carry-over from other donors' samples. Both conserved end residues are part of each CDR3. A D gene is named only where the DNA matches it firmly. Some rows mark clone size as missing; the rest say once, few, many or name a class of expanded clone.

v_call	clone_size	d_call	j_call	cdr3_nt	cdr3_aa
TRBV12-3/TRBV12-4	-	TRBD1	TRBJ1-4	TGTGCCAGCAGTCCGCACAGGGGGGCGGGGGAAAAACTGTTTTTT	CASSPHRGAGEKLFF
TRBV7-3	few	-	TRBJ2-2	TGTGCCAGCAGTGTGACTGGATCGAACACCGGGGAGCTGTTTTTT	CASSVTGSNTGELFF
TRBV20-1	-	-	TRBJ1-6	TGCAGTGCTAGAGATAAGGGCGGGGAGAGTTCACCCCTCCACTTT	CSARDKGGESSPLHF
TRBV7-2	-	-	TRBJ1-2	TGTGCCAGCAGCCCCCAGGGGAGCAACTATGGCTACACCTTC	CASSPQGSNYGYTF
TRBV20-1	-	-	TRBJ1-1	TGCAGTGCTAGTGGGGCTACTGAAGCTTTCTTT	CSASGATEAFF
TRBV12-5	few	-	TRBJ2-7	TGTGCTAGTGGTTTGGTACACGAGCCGACCAGCTCCTACGAGCAGTACTTC	CASGLVHEPTSSYEQYF
TRBV9	-	-	TRBJ2-2	TGTGCCAGCAGCGGGACTGGACTCGGGGAGCTGTTTTTT	CASSGTGLGELFF
TRBV6-1	few	-	TRBJ1-2	TGTGCCAGCAGTGAGGGCGCTGGCTACACCTTC	CASSEGAGYTF
TRBV24-1	-	-	TRBJ2-1	TGTGCCACCAGTGACCTCGGAGGGGCAGAGAATGAGCAGTTCTTC	CATSDLGGAENEQFF
TRBV28	few	TRBD2	TRBJ2-6	TGTGCCAGCAGTCCAGGGGTAGCGGGGGACTCTGGGGCCAACGTCCTGACTTTC	CASSPGVAGDSGANVLTF